These 17 T cell receptor beta chains share one sample of origin, sequenced in a study of blood T cell repertoires in COVID-19. Some clones are missing from TCRdb's copy, which holds only in-frame ones; the method was immunoSEQ multiplex PCR. The sample carries more than 300,000 clones, more than 70% recorded once. Specimen: PBMCs or T cells enriched from blood (not recorded which). The source is a woman aged 18-30 years who had recovered from COVID-19.

The J gene is TRBJ1-2, the V gene TRBV5-1; 9 nucleotides align to TRBD1. CDR1 is SGHRS, CDR2 YFSETQ, per germline. With 4 bases clipped from V and 4 bases from J, the junction kept 8 bases outside the gene matches. The CDR3 is 15 amino acids. The CDR3 sequence: CASSPDRQGGYGYTF. The CDR3 nucleotides are TGCGCCAGCAGCCCAGATAGACAGGGGGGCTATGGCTACACCTTC.

The chain's CDR3 is CASSIATFSGGSTDTQYF. CDR3 coding DNA: TGTGCCAGTAGTATAGCCACCTTTAGCGGGGGGAGCACAGATACGCAGTATTTT. J is TRBJ2-3 and V is TRBV19; 10 bases align to TRBD2. In germline, CDR1 is LNHDA, CDR2 SQIVND (reference sequence). This CDR3 region has 18 residues. Germline trimming cut 1 base from V and 0 bases from J; bases unmatched to any gene: 7.

CDR3 amino acids: CASSFGTDFEAFF. The CDR3 DNA reads as TGTGCCAGCAGCTTCGGGACAGACTTCGAAGCTTTCTTT. The chain links TRBV7-6 to TRBJ1-1; 7 bases match TRBD1. The germline gives CDR1 SGHVS, CDR2 FNYEAQ. The CDR3 is 13 amino acids. The V segment lost 3 bases and the J segment 8 bases; nucleotides outside the gene matches: 6.

The V call is TRBV7-2, the J call TRBJ1-1, with 8 bases matching TRBD1. The CDR3 has 14 residues. Germline assignment: CDR1 SGHTA and CDR2 FQGNSA. V was pared by 4 bases and J by 6 bases, with 7 bases of the junction left unmatched. CDR3 sequence reads: CASSSRQGRAEAFF. In nucleotides, the CDR3 is TGTGCCAGCAGCTCGAGACAGGGGAGGGCTGAAGCTTTCTTT.

This chain links TRBV6-5 with TRBJ2-7; D is possibly TRBD1 (5 bases). Trimming shortened V by 5 bases and J by 0 bases, and 11 bases separated the two germline ends. The CDR3 is 14 amino acids. In germline, CDR1 is MNHEY, CDR2 SVGAGI. CDR3 sequence reads: CASSLDSNSYEQYF. The CDR3 DNA follows: TGTGCCAGCAGTCTTGACAGCAACTCCTACGAGCAGTACTTC.

The chain is built from TRBV7-2 and TRBJ2-1; TRBD2 matches at 10 bases. CDR3 length equals 15 residues. V trimming: 2 bases; J trimming: 10 bases; junction bases outside the gene matches: 8. The V gene's germline CDR1 is SGHTA and CDR2 FQGNSA. The CDR3 region has the DNA TGTGCCAGCAGCTTAAAAAGCGGGGGGGCCAGGGAGCAGTTCTTC. As protein: CASSLKSGGAREQFF.

V is TRBV11-1 and J is TRBJ2-7; a possible D gene is TRBD2 (6 bases). This CDR3 spans 15 amino acids. V shed 6 bases and J shed 3 bases, with 18 bases lying between them. The germline V gene encodes CDR1 SGHAT and CDR2 FQDESV (reference sequence). The CDR3 region is CASSKWGEPDYEQYF. DNA of the CDR3: TGTGCCAGCAGTAAATGGGGGGAACCAGACTACGAGCAGTACTTC.

This chain links TRBV6-1 with TRBJ2-7; 7 nucleotides align to TRBD2. Germline CDR1 reads MNHNS; CDR2 reads SASEGT. The CDR3 is 15 residues long. The V segment lost 2 bases and the J segment 2 bases; nucleotides outside the gene matches: 6. CDR3 nucleotide sequence: TGTGCCAGCAGTGAACGGAGCGGGGCCCCCTACGAGCAGTACTTC. It yields the protein CASSERSGAPYEQYF.

V gene TRBV6-2 or TRBV6-3 combines with J gene TRBJ1-2; 7 positions agree with TRBD1. The CDR3 is 14 amino acids. CDR1 and CDR2 (germline): MNHEY, SVGEGT. V lost 6 bases, J lost 7 bases, and 11 bases stayed unmatched. CDR3 protein: CASRYRGPQVGYTF. Here the CDR3 DNA reads TGTGCCAGCAGGTACAGGGGCCCCCAGGTTGGCTACACCTTC.

The genes are TRBV5-4 and TRBJ1-5; perhaps TRBD1 as D (5 bases). This CDR3 contains 14 residues. Germline V CDR1 and CDR2: SGHNT, YYREEE (reference sequence). With 1 base removed from V and 1 base from J, the gap between germline ends came to 6 bases. CDR3 sequence reads: CASSLTGSNQPQHF. CDR3 coding DNA: TGTGCCAGCAGCTTGACAGGCAGCAATCAGCCCCAGCATTTT.

The V and J genes are TRBV21-1 and TRBJ1-2; the DNA was not used to check the table's D call, TRBD1. TRBV21-1 is designated a pseudogene. This CDR3 contains 17 residues. This CDR3 is CASSKVSPSKGNYGYTF. The CDR3 nucleotides are TGTGCCAGCAGCAAAGTTTCCCCCAGCAAGGGGAACTATGGCTACACCTTC.

The chain uses TRBV7-9 and TRBJ2-5, with 8 bases that match TRBD2. In germline, CDR1 is SEHNR, CDR2 FQNEAQ (reference sequence). The CDR3 runs 14 residues. V shed 3 bases and J 5 bases; nucleotides not matched to a gene: 5. The CDR3 spells CASSFPGGRETQYF. CDR3 in DNA: TGTGCCAGCAGCTTCCCGGGGGGGCGGGAGACCCAGTACTTC.

The chain combines TRBV2 with TRBJ2-1; 7 bases agree with TRBD1. Per germline, CDR1 SNHLY and CDR2 FYNNEI. Trimming removed 9 bases from V and 0 bases from J; junction bases left unmatched: 14. The length of the CDR3 is 17 residues. In DNA form, the CDR3 reads TGTGCCAGGACCGCCGGGACAGCCTTTAGCTCCTACAATGAGCAGTTCTTC. Translating gives CARTAGTAFSSYNEQFF.

The chain is built from TRBV27 and TRBJ2-7; 16 bases line up with TRBD2. The V gene end was trimmed by 4 bases and the J gene end by 4 bases; junction bases not matched to a gene: 10. The CDR3 contains 18 residues. In germline, CDR1 is MNHEY, CDR2 SMNVEV (reference sequence). CDR3 loop: CASSSSPGTSGGAYEQYF. The CDR3 coding sequence is TGTGCCAGCAGTTCAAGTCCCGGGACTAGCGGGGGGGCATACGAGCAGTACTTC.

The V and J genes are TRBV19 and TRBJ2-5; D ambiguous. V was trimmed by 5 bases and J by 5 bases, leaving 15 bases between them. The CDR3 is made up of 14 amino acids. In germline, CDR1 is LNHDA, CDR2 SQIVND (reference sequence). The CDR3 sequence is CASSSLLFGETQYF. The CDR3 DNA follows: TGTGCCAGTAGTTCATTACTGTTCGGGGAGACCCAGTACTTC.

V is TRBV19 and J is TRBJ1-2, with a tentative D call TRBD1 (6 bases). The germline V gene encodes CDR1 LNHDA and CDR2 SQIVND (reference sequence). V was cut by 7 bases and J by 4 bases, with 10 bases left in between. The CDR3 consists of 12 residues. The CDR3 DNA reads as TGTGCCAGTACACAGGGCGGCTATGGCTACACCTTC. Translating it yields CASTQGGYGYTF.

The J gene is TRBJ1-2, the V gene TRBV2, with a possible D match to TRBD1 (6 bases). The CDR3 has 13 residues. Per the germline V gene, CDR1 is SNHLY and CDR2 is FYNNEI. V dropped 9 bases and J dropped 2 bases, with 13 bases sitting between them. The CDR3 reads CARAPGTNYGYTF. CDR3 nucleotide sequence: TGTGCCAGGGCTCCAGGGACAAACTATGGCTACACCTTC.